Sequencing of this T cell receptor (beta chain) was carried out in a study of spatial heterogeneity in lung cancer (dated by TCRdb to 2018 to 2020). For the study in its entirety: More beta-chain than alpha-chain transcripts were consistently detected, likely reflecting higher beta-chain transcript abundance. In the raw uncorrected reads, each unique combination of TCR and UMI appeared more than ten times on average. In non-small cell lung cancer, the study quantitatively compared TCR alpha and beta repertoires across several tumor regions, matched nontumor lung, and blood. In tumor regions, TCR transcript counts showed a strong correlation with a T cell transcriptional module score from matched bulk RNA-seq. Nonsynonymous mutation counts, determined by whole-exome sequencing of tumor tissue, were related to TCR repertoire features. At surgery, both alpha and beta chains were TCR-sequenced in 220 tumor regions, approximately 64 matched nontumor lung samples and some 60 PBMC samples.

Of note for this clonotype: Its antigen remains unidentified. No quality values exist for individual bases; no much larger clone is one base distant.

The time point label on this specimen signifies: sample taken at primary tumor resection. Donors were 72 patients with early-stage, untreated non-small cell lung cancer from the lung TRACERx cohort. Whole RNA extracted from tumor and nontumor lung tissue, or from cryopreserved PBMC samples, was used for TCR sequencing without cell sorting. Only patients for whom sufficient RNA was available from at least two tumor regions were selected for TCR sequencing. Before selection, tumor and adjacent nontumor lung specimens were reviewed by a lung pathologist. Broader findings and caveats from the paper: Counts of ubiquitous and regional expanded TCRs correlated with counts of ubiquitous and regional nonsynonymous mutations, respectively. Additional single-cell paired TCR alpha and beta sequencing was considered necessary to confirm, at a functional level, the hypothesis that regional TCRs recognize regional mutations. A correlation was observed between the number of expanded intratumoral alpha and beta TCRs and the tumor nonsynonymous mutation count. TCR-seq coverage of tumor T cells was estimated at only roughly 6.5% for alpha chains and around 14% for beta chains.

To prepare the library, 5' RACE was applied. Sequencing relied on a NextSeq 500. To allow correction of PCR and sequencing errors, the TCR library protocol tagged every TCR cDNA molecule with a unique molecular identifier. In the original analysis: TCR identification, UMI-based error correction and CDR3 extraction were all carried out with Decombinator tools. Expanded TCRs were defined as those above a frequency of 2 per 1,000, corresponding to the top 1% of the tumor frequency distribution. Expanded tumor TCRs were classed as regional if statistically deemed absent (corrected P<0.05) from at least one tumor region, otherwise ubiquitous. Renyi diversity was computed with the R vegan package after each repertoire had been subsampled 100 times to 5,000 TCRs. CDR3 similarity networks were built from amino acid triplet string-kernel similarity, connecting CDR3s with pairwise similarity above 0.82. The raw public reads went through TCRdb reprocessing: fastp at Q25, MiXCR clone calling, in-frame beta chains kept. Each entry is one CDR3 protein sequence, shown with its most common DNA and genes. What appears here as the V and J calls and clone size reflects TCRdb's work, not the paper's. The sample table shows about 5,700 distinct CDR3 sequences, and under 30% are seen once. Roughly 20% of the sample comes from the top ten.

Counted from cysteine to phenylalanine, this CDR3 has 16 amino acids. The kept DNA is CDR3 alone, 48 bases in frame from the first base. A distance of 19 bases separates the germline ends of V and J, which lose 5 bases and 3 bases respectively. From the germline V gene (reference sequence), CDR1 is SEHNR and CDR2 is FQNEAQ. The TCR comes from a male donor with early-stage non-small cell lung cancer. Sequencing was performed on lung tumor tissue, taken at surgery. The chain is assembled from TRBV7-9 and TRBJ1-1; a weak D assignment points to TRBD1 (5 bases agree). The CDR3 protein: CASSPRTLPDDTEAFF. The bases are TGTGCCAGCAGCCCTCGGACACTCCCGGACGACACTGAAGCTTTCTTT.